This T cell receptor (beta chain) was captured by sequencing in a study of CD8 T cells in Susac syndrome. RNA amounts of about 0.5 to 1 ug underwent reverse transcription with random hexamers. Coverage of TCR beta CDR3 amplification by immunoSEQ multiplex PCR extended to 54 Vbeta and 13 Jbeta. Each CDR3 protein gets one entry after TCRdb re-called the immunoSEQ multiplex PCR reads with MiXCR. The sample yields 210,000 or so distinct CDR3 sequences, more than 85% seen once. V gave up 3 bases and J gave up 3 bases; unmatched junction bases: 6. This CDR3 spans 15 amino acids. High-throughput TCR beta sequencing covered peripheral CD8+ and CD4+ T cells. It was treatment-naive patients with stable or active relapsing-remitting disease who made up the multiple sclerosis controls. FACS enriched CD8+ TEMRA cells, while bulk CD8+ and CD4+ were negatively isolated. This clonotype has only one observation.

This clonotype was obtained from a human donor with multiple sclerosis. Specimen: CD8+ T cells from PBMCs. The rearrangement uses TRBV12-3 or TRBV12-4 and TRBJ2-7; 9 bases align to TRBD1. The CDR3 nucleotides read TGTGCCAGCAGTTTCACAGGGGGCGGTATCTACGAGCAGTACTTC. It is translated as CASSFTGGGIYEQYF.